Included here is one T cell receptor (beta chain) sequence, with context. Its antigen is still unknown. Primers: 60 Vbeta forward and 13 Jbeta reverse. Generated by immunoSEQ multiplex PCR, the TCRdb table keeps only in-frame clones and is missing some. The table has under 200,000 clones, 79% seen once; the top ten hold less than 2.5%. Germline loops: CDR1 SEHNR, CDR2 FQNEAQ (reference sequence). The CDR3 covers 18 residues. V was clipped by 1 base and J by 0 bases; unmatched bases: 11. The data stem from a study of cytomegalovirus exposure and HLA in healthy donors. Points from the study as a whole: There were approximately 150 TCR beta chains listed as cytomegalovirus-associated. TCR beta V- and J-gene trimming was later associated with a missense DCLRE1C variant. When the data were analyzed later, several of the most significant clusters appeared to be linked to common viral pathogens. Prediction of most subjects' HLA-A and HLA-B alleles by TCR beta sequences was reportedly accurate.

The specimen was PBMCs. The chain links TRBV7-9 to TRBJ2-7; 8 bases are shared with TRBD1. The source of this sequence is a woman aged 45-65 years in good health and CMV-seronegative. The CDR3: CASSLEWTGKKSSYEQYF. CDR3 coding DNA: TGTGCCAGCAGCTTAGAATGGACAGGGAAAAAGAGCTCCTACGAGCAGTACTTC.